This is a list of T cell receptor beta chains from one sample in a study of blood T cells in healthy people across ages. MiXCR, applied by TCRdb to the 5' RACE reads, yields one record per CDR3 protein. The sample lists 1.5 million to 2 million distinct CDR3 sequences, about 30% occurring once. Sequenced: blood. These receptors all come from a woman in her twenties or thirties in good health. CDR3s include the opening cysteine and the closing phenylalanine or tryptophan. The D gene is left open where the match is weak. Not every row has a clone size; where given, it reads once, few, many or a size class.

v_gene: TRBV27; d_gene: -; abundance: -; len: 15; j_gene: TRBJ1-1; CDR3nt: TGTGCCAGCAGACTCCTCGCGCCCAAAAACACTGAAGCTTTCTTT; CDR3aa: CASRLLAPKNTEAFF
v_gene: TRBV27; d_gene: TRBD2; abundance: -; len: 14; j_gene: TRBJ2-1; CDR3nt: TGTGCCAGCAATCCGGGACTAGCGGGGGACGAGCAGTTCTTC; CDR3aa: CASNPGLAGDEQFF
v_gene: TRBV20-1; d_gene: -; abundance: -; len: 13; j_gene: TRBJ2-3; CDR3nt: TGCAGTGCGAGGAGGGGGACAGCAGATACGCAGTATTTT; CDR3aa: CSARRGTADTQYF
v_gene: TRBV19; d_gene: TRBD2; abundance: -; len: 14; j_gene: TRBJ2-1; CDR3nt: TGTGCCAGTAGAAGACTAGCGGGAGGTGATGAGCAGTTCTTC; CDR3aa: CASRRLAGGDEQFF
v_gene: TRBV10-3; d_gene: -; abundance: few; len: 15; j_gene: TRBJ2-7; CDR3nt: TGTGCCATCAGTGCCCCCCAGGTCGGGGGCTACGAGCAGTACTTC; CDR3aa: CAISAPQVGGYEQYF
v_gene: TRBV12-3/TRBV12-4; d_gene: -; abundance: few; len: 13; j_gene: TRBJ2-3; CDR3nt: TGTGCCAGCAGTGTAGGGGACACCCCTATGCAGTATTTT; CDR3aa: CASSVGDTPMQYF
v_gene: TRBV15; d_gene: -; abundance: -; len: 16; j_gene: TRBJ1-5; CDR3nt: TGTGCCGCCAGCGCGAGCGTGGGATTCCTCTATCAGCCCCAGCATTTT; CDR3aa: CAASASVGFLYQPQHF
v_gene: TRBV10-2; d_gene: -; abundance: many; len: 15; j_gene: TRBJ2-7; CDR3nt: TGCGCCAGCAGTGAGTCGGGGCGGGACATCTACGAGCAGTACTTC; CDR3aa: CASSESGRDIYEQYF
v_gene: TRBV12-3/TRBV12-4; d_gene: TRBD2; abundance: -; len: 17; j_gene: TRBJ2-7; CDR3nt: TGTACCAGCAGTTCGCGGACTAGCGGGAGCTCGACGAACGAGCAGTACTTC; CDR3aa: CTSSSRTSGSSTNEQYF
v_gene: TRBV6-5; d_gene: -; abundance: -; len: 15; j_gene: TRBJ2-2; CDR3nt: TGTGCCAGCAGTAGGACTCCAAGGTCGGCTGGGGAGCTGTTTTTT; CDR3aa: CASSRTPRSAGELFF
v_gene: TRBV20-1; d_gene: TRBD1; abundance: -; len: 14; j_gene: TRBJ1-1; CDR3nt: TGCAGTGCTAGAGCAAGAGGGGGCAACACTGAAGCTTTCTTT; CDR3aa: CSARARGGNTEAFF
v_gene: TRBV2; d_gene: TRBD2; abundance: few; len: 12; j_gene: TRBJ2-5; CDR3nt: TGTGCCAGCACCAGGGAGGGAGAGACCCAGTACTTC; CDR3aa: CASTREGETQYF